This T cell receptor beta chain was identified in a study of response to subunit inactivated influenza vaccine. Study-level points and caveats: Every seasonal influenza vaccination brings in few new T cells, the authors suggested.

This clonotype was detected a few times. Its antigen is not known. Trimming took 7 bases from V and 1 from J; bases not matched to a gene: 4. The CDR3 totals 14 residues. From the RT-PCR reads, TCRdb called clonotypes with MiXCR, one entry per CDR3 protein. Among 150,000 or so distinct CDR3 sequences, roughly a tenth were seen once, and the ten largest hold roughly 12%. The chain joins TRBV12-3 or TRBV12-4 to TRBJ2-3; 8 nucleotides match TRBD2. Sequences were derived from non-naive T cells sorted from PBMCs, sampled more than 35 days after vaccination. The receptor was derived from a man in his forties or fifties who received an inactivated influenza vaccine. DNA of the CDR3: TGTGCCAGCAAGGCACTAGCGGGCACAGATACGCAGTATTTT. Amino acids: CASKALAGTDTQYF.